One T cell receptor (beta chain) is described in this entry. This table comes from immunoSEQ multiplex PCR, and its TCRdb copy is limited to in-frame clones, with some not included. The table has 250,000 to 350,000 clones, about 80% seen once. This sample was taken from a study of blood T cell repertoires in COVID-19. With V trimmed by 3 bases and J by 7 bases, 10 bases remained unmatched. The germline CDR1 and CDR2 sequences are MDHEN and SYDVKM. The CDR3 loop spans 17 amino acids. The clonotype originates from a person aged 70 to 85 with COVID-19, enrolled during active disease. This chain links TRBV28 with TRBJ2-1; 12 positions agree with TRBD2. Specimen: peripheral blood. CDR3 DNA sequence: TGTGCCAGCAGTTTTTTTCGACTAGCGGGAGTTTCAAATGAGCAGTTCTTC. Its translation is CASSFFRLAGVSNEQFF.